The 24 T cell receptor beta chains reported below all come from one sample, sequenced in a study of radiation and T cells in renal cell carcinoma (TCRdb year 2020). Library generation was performed with the immunoSEQ multiplex PCR assay. TCRdb's version of the immuneACCESS table is confined to in-frame rearrangements and falls short of the full clone set. An unresolved V gene accounts for under half of the shortfall where checked; the remainder is of unknown origin. The sample table shows roughly 61,000 clones, and over 60% are seen once. The ten largest make up approximately 6.8% of the sample. The sample's time point label, decoded: blood 4 weeks post-SBRT, at nephrectomy. The sample's treatment or condition, from its label and the paper: 15 Gy SBRT to primary tumor, nephrectomy 4 weeks later. The sample consisted of blood, taken from a patient whose treatment included radiotherapy and nephrectomy. The source is a man aged 55 to 70 with renal cell carcinoma.

The chain uses TRBV2 and TRBJ2-5, with D possibly TRBD2 on 6 matching bases. Looked up from germline, CDR1 is SNHLY and CDR2 is FYNNEI. V lost 8 bases, J lost 5 bases, and 12 bases lay in between. The CDR3 has 12 residues. The chain's CDR3 is CASRGVGETQYF. The CDR3 nucleotides are TGTGCCAGCCGCGGGGTCGGGGAGACCCAGTACTTC.

The chain combines TRBV15 with TRBJ2-3, with 13 nucleotides matching TRBD2. The CDR3 length is 17 residues. Losses at the gene ends were 5 bases for V and 4 bases for J; bases not matched to a gene: 9. Per the germline V gene, CDR1 is LNHNV and CDR2 is YYDKDF (reference sequence). The CDR3 here is CATSGRTSGRRADTQYF. The DNA for the CDR3 is TGTGCCACCAGCGGGAGGACTAGCGGGAGAAGAGCAGATACGCAGTATTTT.

The rearrangement links TRBV10-3 to TRBJ1-2, with 8 positions matching TRBD1. Germline CDR1 and CDR2: ENHRY and SYGVKD. Unmatched junction bases numbered 6, after V lost 6 bases and J lost 0 bases. The CDR3 contains 15 residues. The CDR3 nucleotides are TGTGCCATCAGGGGACAGGAGACAACTAACTATGGCTACACCTTC. It translates to CAIRGQETTNYGYTF.

This sequence joins TRBV29-1 and TRBJ1-1; D uncertain. Germline V gene sequence: CDR1 SQVTM, CDR2 ANQGSEA. This CDR3 contains 13 residues. Trimming pared 4 bases from V and 0 bases from J, leaving 9 bases between. CDR3 loop: CSVGAPLNTEAFF. CDR3 bases: TGCAGCGTTGGGGCCCCGTTGAACACTGAAGCTTTCTTT.

This clone was counted between two and nine times. The chain links TRBV29-1 to TRBJ1-3, with a possible D match to TRBD1 (5 bases). The CDR3 has 15 residues. Per the germline V gene, CDR1 is SQVTM and CDR2 is ANQGSEA. V dropped 3 bases and J dropped 0 bases, with 12 bases sitting between them. The CDR3 sequence: CSVDSRQHSGNTIYF. The CDR3 nucleotides are TGCAGCGTTGATTCTCGACAGCACTCTGGAAACACCATATATTTT.

This clone was counted only a few times. The CDR3 sequence is CASSQRGSTEAFF. Here the CDR3 DNA reads TGTGCCAGCAGCCAACGGGGGAGCACTGAAGCTTTCTTT. The chain recombines TRBV14 with TRBJ1-1, with D perhaps matching TRBD1 (5 bases). Looked up from germline, CDR1 is SGHDN and CDR2 is FVKESK. Trimming removed 2 bases from V and 4 bases from J, with 8 bases in between. The CDR3 is made up of 13 amino acids.

This chain connects TRBV12-5 to TRBJ2-1, with TRBD2 matching 9 bases. V was clipped by 1 base and J by 8 bases; unmatched bases: 15. Germline CDR1 and CDR2: LGHNT and FRNRAP. CDR3 length: 18 amino acids. The CDR3 bases are TGTGCTAGTGGTTTGGGCCCCCTCGCGGGAGGGTTTAGCGATGAGCAGTTCTTC. Amino acids: CASGLGPLAGGFSDEQFF.

The CDR3 loop is CASSPPGYRFSETQYF. The CDR3, as DNA: TGTGCCAGCTCACCACCGGGTTACAGATTCTCAGAGACCCAGTACTTC. The chain joins TRBV18 to TRBJ2-5; D unclear. Germline-derived CDR1 and CDR2 are KGHSH and LQKENI. V dropped 0 bases and J dropped 4 bases, with 15 bases sitting between them. The CDR3 extends over 16 amino acids.

About this clone: Germline and junction disagree at one end, which may indicate a read error. The chain combines TRBV11-2 with TRBJ1-3; TRBD1 might be the D (5 bases). The germline V gene encodes CDR1 SGHAT and CDR2 FQNNGV. The CDR3 sequence is 14 residues long. The CDR3 DNA is TGTGCCAGCAGCTGGGACGACCAAACTTCCCCTCCTTTTTTT. This sequence encodes CASSWDDQTSPPFF.

The chain combines TRBV7-2 with TRBJ2-2, with D unresolved. This CDR3 contains 17 residues. With 3 bases removed from V and 3 bases from J, the gap between germline ends came to 17 bases. Germline-derived CDR1 and CDR2 are SGHTA and FQGNSA. The CDR3 coding sequence is TGTGCCAGCAGCTTCTCTTTCCGTCAGCCCTACACCGGGGAGCTGTTTTTT. Translating gives CASSFSFRQPYTGELFF.

The chain joins TRBV5-1 to TRBJ1-5, with TRBD1 as a possible D gene (6 bases). Trimming removed 2 bases at V and 1 base at J, with 13 bases between. This CDR3 contains 16 residues. In germline, CDR1 is SGHRS, CDR2 YFSETQ. The CDR3 loop is CASSLNPGVSNQPQHF. In DNA, the CDR3 is TGCGCCAGCAGCTTAAACCCAGGGGTCAGCAATCAGCCCCAGCATTTT. The complete variable domain, with remaining parts taken from reference TRBV5-1 and TRBJ1-5, reads KAGVTQTPRYLIKTRGQQVTLSCSPISGHRSVSWYQQTPGQGLQFLFEYFSETQRNKGNFPGRFSGRQFSNSRSEMNVSTLELGDSALYLCASSLNPGVSNQPQHFGDGTRLSIL.

The chain is built from TRBV5-1 and TRBJ2-5, with D unresolved. This CDR3 comprises 14 residues. CDR1 is SGHRS and CDR2 is YFSETQ in the germline V gene. Trimming took off 0 bases at V and 4 bases at J, with 10 bases between the two ends. CDR3: CASSLVQELETQYF. DNA of the CDR3: TGCGCCAGCAGCTTGGTTCAGGAGCTAGAGACCCAGTACTTC.

V gene TRBV7-6 combines with J gene TRBJ2-1, with 8 nucleotides matching TRBD1. V was clipped by 5 bases and J by 5 bases; unmatched bases: 8. Looked up from germline, CDR1 is SGHVS and CDR2 is FNYEAQ. The CDR3 sequence is 15 residues long. CDR3 in DNA: TGTGCCAGCAGCCCAAGGACAGGGATAGACAATGAGCAGTTCTTC. It is translated as CASSPRTGIDNEQFF.

This chain uses TRBV7-2 with TRBJ2-7; the match to TRBD2 covers 11 bases. Germline loops: CDR1 SGHTA, CDR2 FQGNSA. The CDR3 is made up of 15 amino acids. Germline trimming cut 3 bases from V and 6 bases from J; bases unmatched to any gene: 7. CDR3 DNA: TGTGCCAGCAGCTTGACTAGCGGGGCTTCGGGCGAGCAGTACTTC. It codes for CASSLTSGASGEQYF.

This clone was detected only once. The chain has TRBV19 and TRBJ1-1; no definite D call. The CDR3 contains 14 residues. V was pared by 3 bases and J by 3 bases, with 11 bases between. CDR1 LNHDA and CDR2 SQIVND come from the germline V gene (reference sequence). CDR3 DNA: TGTGCCAGTAGTATCAATTCGGGCCACACTGAAGCTTTCTTT. Amino acids: CASSINSGHTEAFF.

V is TRBV4-3 and J is TRBJ2-7, with 11 bases that match TRBD1. CDR1 is LGHNA and CDR2 is YSLEER in the germline V gene. V gave up 2 bases and J gave up 3 bases; unmatched junction bases: 6. CDR3 length: 16 residues. CDR3 amino acids: CASSQTGTGGYYEQYF. The CDR3 DNA reads TGCGCCAGCAGCCAAACCGGGACAGGGGGTTACTACGAGCAGTACTTC.

This clone was seen many times. The J gene is TRBJ2-7, the V gene TRBV7-9; D gene ambiguous. Germline CDR1 reads SEHNR; CDR2 reads FQNEAQ (reference sequence). The CDR3 sequence is 13 residues long. V dropped 1 base and J dropped 7 bases, with 11 bases sitting between them. The CDR3 coding sequence is TGTGCCAGCAGCTTAGGTGGGTCCGGAGAGCAGTACTTC. Protein: CASSLGGSGEQYF.

This chain links TRBV5-1 with TRBJ1-1; 9 nucleotides match TRBD1. Germline V gene data show CDR1 as SGHRS and CDR2 as YFSETQ. Trimming took 3 bases from V and 4 from J; bases not matched to a gene: 7. The CDR3 runs to 15 residues. This chain's CDR3 is CASSSLQGASTEAFF. CDR3 nucleotides: TGCGCCAGCAGCTCCCTACAGGGGGCGAGCACTGAAGCTTTCTTT.

The chain's CDR3 is CASSGRFNEQFF. The DNA of the CDR3 is TGTGCCAGCTCCGGCCGTTTCAATGAGCAGTTCTTC. This rearrangement joins TRBV6-5 to TRBJ2-1; no firm D call. V lost 8 bases to trimming and J lost 6 bases, with 11 bases between them. From germline, CDR1 is MNHEY and CDR2 SVGAGI. The CDR3 covers 12 residues.

The V and J genes are TRBV18 and TRBJ1-4; D remains ambiguous. This CDR3 spans 14 amino acids. V was trimmed by 2 bases and J by 0 bases, leaving 4 bases between them. Germline assignment: CDR1 KGHSH and CDR2 LQKENI. This chain's CDR3 is CASSPSTTNEKLFF. The DNA of the CDR3 is TGTGCCAGCTCACCATCGACAACTAATGAAAAACTGTTTTTT.

This chain uses TRBV10-3 with TRBJ1-1, with D unclear. Germline V lookup: CDR1 ENHRY, CDR2 SYGVKD. The CDR3 is 14 residues long. Trimming left V 3 bases short and J 3 bases short, with 11 bases between. CDR3 DNA: TGTGCCATCAGTGACGGTGGCGGAGACACTGAAGCTTTCTTT. Protein: CAISDGGGDTEAFF.

V and J are TRBV5-6 and TRBJ2-3; D unclear. CDR3 length: 14 residues. Per the germline V gene, CDR1 is SGHDT and CDR2 is YYEEEE. V was trimmed by 0 bases and J by 1 base, leaving 6 bases between them. The CDR3 coding sequence is TGTGCCAGCAGCTTGGTCCACCGCACAGATACGCAGTATTTT. This codes for CASSLVHRTDTQYF.

The genes are TRBV6-1 and TRBJ1-2; D uncertain. V was cut by 2 bases and J by 2 bases, with 6 bases left in between. The CDR3 contains 13 residues. The germline V gene has CDR1 MNHNS and CDR2 SASEGT. CDR3 DNA sequence: TGTGCCAGCAGTGAAATGGGCAACTATGGCTACACCTTC. It codes for CASSEMGNYGYTF.

The chain has TRBV14 and TRBJ1-4, with 12 bases fitting TRBD1. J was trimmed by 7 bases and V by 6 bases; bases with no gene match: 9. Germline CDR1 SGHDN, CDR2 FVKESK. This CDR3 region has 16 residues. The CDR3 is CASSHVGGQGAEKLFF. CDR3 nucleotide sequence: TGTGCCAGCAGTCACGTAGGGGGACAGGGGGCTGAAAAACTGTTTTTT.